This TCR beta chain appears in the sequencing data of a study of T cell responses to AZD1222 COVID-19 vaccine. Regarding the study as a whole: Repertoires were obtained solely post-peak T cell response.

The data were produced by immunoSEQ multiplex PCR, yet TCRdb's version contains in-frame clones alone and is incomplete. There are some 96,000 clones in the sample; around 87% occur only once, and 4% to 4.5% lies in the top ten. Turning to this clone: Its cognate antigen is unknown.

CDR1 is MDHEN, CDR2 SYDVKM, per germline. CDR3 length: 14 amino acids. The junction had 8 bases not matched to a gene; V was cut back by 5 bases and J by 8 bases. The TCR sequence derives from an adult in good health. The chain has TRBV28 and TRBJ1-4, with 7 bases identical to TRBD1. Source: peripheral blood, taken on day 0 of MenACWY control vaccination. This chain's CDR3 is CASSPGTDKEKLFF. CDR3 nucleotide sequence: TGTGCCAGCAGTCCCGGGACAGACAAAGAAAAACTGTTTTTT.